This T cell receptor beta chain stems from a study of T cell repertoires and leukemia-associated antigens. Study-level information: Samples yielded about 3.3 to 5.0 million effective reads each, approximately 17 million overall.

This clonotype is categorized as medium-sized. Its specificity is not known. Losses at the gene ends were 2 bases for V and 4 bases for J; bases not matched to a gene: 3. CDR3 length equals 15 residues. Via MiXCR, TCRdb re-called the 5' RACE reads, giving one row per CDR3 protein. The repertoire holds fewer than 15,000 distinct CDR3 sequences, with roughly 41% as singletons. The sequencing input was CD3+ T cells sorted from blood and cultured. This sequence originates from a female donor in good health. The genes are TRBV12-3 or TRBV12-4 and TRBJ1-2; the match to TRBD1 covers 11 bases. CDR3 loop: CASSLSGTGGYGYTF. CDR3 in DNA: TGTGCCAGCAGTTTATCGGGGACAGGGGGCTATGGCTACACCTTC.